The 19 T cell receptor beta chains listed next were all sequenced from one sample in a study of T cell responses to AZD1222 COVID-19 vaccine. Clones were read by immunoSEQ multiplex PCR, and TCRdb kept only the in-frame ones, dropping some. The sample shows 90,000 to 140,000 clones, 89% of them seen only once. Sample: peripheral blood, taken 28 days after the second AZD1222 dose. Every receptor here comes from an adult who received the AZD1222 COVID-19 vaccine.

The genes are TRBV7-9 and TRBJ2-3; TRBD1 or TRBD2 may be the D gene (5 bases each). Germline V gives CDR1 SEHNR, CDR2 FQNEAQ (reference sequence). V was pared by 5 bases and J by 2 bases, with 14 bases between. This CDR3 comprises 15 residues. The CDR3 spells CASSPVLGVTDTQYF. The CDR3, as DNA: TGTGCCAGCAGCCCCGTCCTGGGGGTCACAGATACGCAGTATTTT.

The chain uses TRBV11-2 and TRBJ2-7; TRBD1 is a possible D gene (6 bases). V was pared by 5 bases and J by 5 bases, with 19 bases between. CDR3 length: 15 amino acids. In germline, CDR1 is SGHAT, CDR2 FQNNGV. CDR3 DNA sequence: TGTGCCAGCAGCCGGACACAGGGAATAAGCCACGAGCAGTACTTC. It encodes CASSRTQGISHEQYF.

CDR3 nucleotides: TGTGCCAGCAGCTCTTCGCGGACTAGTCTCAGCACAGATACGCAGTATTTT. Encoded protein: CASSSSRTSLSTDTQYF. V and J are TRBV5-6 and TRBJ2-3; 7 positions match TRBD2. V trimming: 3 bases; J trimming: 0 bases; junction bases outside the gene matches: 10. This CDR3 is built from 17 residues. Germline values: CDR1 SGHDT, CDR2 YYEEEE.

J is TRBJ2-1 and V is TRBV5-1; D might be TRBD1 (6 bases). The CDR3 is 14 residues long. Trimming took off 0 bases at V and 4 bases at J, with 8 bases between the two ends. Germline CDR1 is SGHRS and CDR2 is YFSETQ. The DNA of the CDR3 is TGCGCCAGCAGCTTGGCCAGGGGTTACAATGAGCAGTTCTTC. Protein: CASSLARGYNEQFF.

The chain joins TRBV18 to TRBJ2-7; 10 nucleotides match TRBD1. CDR1 is KGHSH, CDR2 LQKENI, per germline. Trimming at V came to 0 bases and at J to 6 bases, leaving 8 bases not matched to a gene. The CDR3 is 16 residues long. The CDR3 DNA sequence: TGTGCCAGCTCACCACCTCCGGGACAGGGGTTAACCGAGCAGTACTTC. Residues: CASSPPPGQGLTEQYF. Full variable domain (remainder filled in from reference TRBV18 and TRBJ2-7): NAGVMQNPRHLVRRRGQEARLRCSPMKGHSHVYWYRQLPEEGLKFMVYLQKENIIDESGMPKERFSAEFPKEGPSILRIQQVVRGDSAAYFCASSPPPGQGLTEQYFGPGTRLTVT.

The chain couples TRBV11-3 to TRBJ2-6; 9 bases are shared with TRBD1. Per germline, CDR1 SGHNT and CDR2 YENEEA. The CDR3 length is 17 residues. After removal of 1 base from V and 4 bases from J, the junction contained 5 bases not matched to a gene. Written as DNA, the CDR3 is TGTGCCAGCAGCTTAGCCCACAGGGGGCGCGGGGCCAACGTCCTGACTTTC. Residues: CASSLAHRGRGANVLTF. Using reference TRBV11-3 and TRBJ2-6 for the parts outside the CDR3, the full variable domain is EAGVVQSPRYKIIEKKQPVAFWCNPISGHNTLYWYLQNLGQGPELLIRYENEEAVDDSQLPKDRFSAERLKGVDSTLKIQPAELGDSAVYLCASSLAHRGRGANVLTFGAGSRLTVL.

The chain has TRBV9 and TRBJ2-7; D ambiguous. V was clipped by 0 bases and J by 1 base, with 8 bases between them. The CDR3 covers 14 residues. Germline lookup yields CDR1 SGDLS and CDR2 YYNGEE. The CDR3 here is CASSVGRLSYEQYF. In DNA form, the CDR3 reads TGTGCCAGCAGCGTAGGAAGACTTTCCTACGAGCAGTACTTC.

CDR3 bases: TGTGCCAGCAGCCTCCCCCAAGTACGCTACGAGCAGTACTTC. Its protein product is CASSLPQVRYEQYF. The chain joins TRBV7-2 to TRBJ2-7; the D is unclear. CDR3 size: 14 residues. Germline CDR1 SGHTA, CDR2 FQGNSA. V was clipped by 5 bases and J by 3 bases, with 14 bases between them. Variable domain in full (rest from reference TRBV7-2 and TRBJ2-7): GAGVSQSPSNKVTEKGKDVELRCDPISGHTALYWYRQSLGQGLEFLIYFQGNSAPDKSGLPSDRFSAERTGGSVSTLTIQRTQQEDSAVYLCASSLPQVRYEQYFGPGTRLTVT.

V usage is TRBV19 and J usage is TRBJ2-6; D uncertain. This CDR3 contains 15 residues. The V end was cut by 8 bases, the J end by 2 bases, with 13 bases between. Germline V CDR1 and CDR2: LNHDA, SQIVND (reference sequence). The CDR3 DNA follows: TGTGCCAGTTCGGGCGGACCCACTGGGGCCAACGTCCTGACTTTC. It translates to CASSGGPTGANVLTF.

V and J are TRBV18 and TRBJ2-7, with a possible D match to TRBD1 (6 bases). This CDR3 spans 13 amino acids. With 3 bases removed from V and 5 bases from J, the gap between germline ends came to 11 bases. In germline, CDR1 is KGHSH, CDR2 LQKENI. The CDR3 DNA is TGTGCCAGCTCACCTGGCAGGGGTGACGAGCAGTACTTC. Protein: CASSPGRGDEQYF.

The chain couples TRBV9 to TRBJ2-2; perhaps TRBD2 as D (6 bases). The CDR3 spans 15 residues. The germline gives CDR1 SGDLS, CDR2 YYNGEE. Trimming took off 1 base at V and 4 bases at J, with 11 bases between the two ends. CDR3 nucleotides: TGTGCCAGCAGCGTAACGGGACTTTCCACCGGGGAGCTGTTTTTT. Translated, it gives CASSVTGLSTGELFF. Drawing the rest from reference TRBV9 and TRBJ2-2, the complete variable domain is DSGVTQTPKHLITATGQRVTLRCSPRSGDLSVYWYQQSLDQGLQFLIQYYNGEERAKGNILERFSAQQFPDLHSELNLSSLELGDSALYFCASSVTGLSTGELFFGEGSRLTVL.

The chain recombines TRBV6-1 with TRBJ2-7, with TRBD1 identical over 7 bases. With 6 bases clipped from V and 4 bases from J, the junction kept 9 bases outside the gene matches. Germline CDR1 and CDR2: MNHNS and SASEGT. The CDR3 sequence is 14 residues long. The CDR3 sequence is CASSRGTEGYEQYF. The CDR3, as DNA: TGTGCCAGCAGCCGAGGGACAGAGGGATACGAGCAGTACTTC.

V is TRBV28 and J is TRBJ1-5, with D hard to call. Trimming stripped 3 bases from V and 6 bases from J, with 6 bases between. Germline V gives CDR1 MDHEN, CDR2 SYDVKM. The CDR3 has 12 residues. The CDR3 sequence is CASSFTSQPQHF. The CDR3 nucleotides are TGTGCCAGCAGTTTTACAAGTCAGCCCCAGCATTTT.

A note on this clone: This sample includes further DNA sequences coding for the same CDR3. J is TRBJ2-7 and V is TRBV3-1 (or the pseudogene TRBV3-2); D unresolved. Trimming took off 1 base at V and 6 bases at J, with 4 bases between the two ends. Germline CDR1 and CDR2: LGHDT and YNNKEL (reference sequence). The CDR3 is made up of 11 amino acids. CDR3 sequence reads: CASSQGFEQYF. In DNA, the CDR3 is TGTGCCAGCAGCCAAGGGTTCGAGCAGTACTTC.

The gene calls are TRBV5-1 and TRBJ2-7; D possibly corresponds to TRBD1 (7 bases). The germline CDR1 and CDR2 sequences are SGHRS and YFSETQ. The V end was cut by 4 bases, the J end by 0 bases, with 17 bases between. CDR3 length equals 16 residues. The CDR3 nucleotides read TGCGCCAGCAGCCCCAGTGGAGGGGGCAGCTCCTACGAGCAGTACTTC. Translating gives CASSPSGGGSSYEQYF.

V gene TRBV6-5 combines with J gene TRBJ2-5; 13 nucleotides match TRBD2. Germline CDR1 and CDR2: MNHEY and SVGAGI. The V gene end was trimmed by 7 bases and the J gene end by 5 bases; junction bases not matched to a gene: 7. This CDR3 contains 15 residues. The CDR3 region has the DNA TGTGCCAGCAAACCCGGGACTAGCGGGAAGGAGACCCAGTACTTC. This encodes CASKPGTSGKETQYF.

This clone was recorded a few times. The rearrangement uses TRBV28 and TRBJ1-6, with 9 bases identical to TRBD1. V lost 4 bases to trimming and J lost 0 bases; unmatched junction nucleotides: 10. This CDR3 is built from 19 residues. Germline CDR1 is MDHEN and CDR2 is SYDVKM. In DNA, the CDR3 is TGTGCCAGCAGTTCGGGGACAGGGACGGGACGCTCCTATAATTCACCCCTCCACTTT. This codes for CASSSGTGTGRSYNSPLHF.

V is TRBV2 and J is TRBJ1-2; D unclear. V dropped 6 bases and J dropped 1 base, with 15 bases sitting between them. This CDR3 is built from 15 residues. CDR1 and CDR2 from the germline V gene are SNHLY and FYNNEI. The CDR3 is CASRETGILNYGYTF. CDR3 coding DNA: TGTGCCAGCAGGGAGACGGGGATTCTTAACTATGGCTACACCTTC.

This clone was detected only once. The rearrangement uses TRBV6-5 and TRBJ1-3; possible D gene TRBD1, 5 bases. The CDR3 is 13 amino acids. From germline, CDR1 is MNHEY and CDR2 SVGAGI. V lost 8 bases and J 4 bases, leaving 12 bases between the germline ends. The CDR3, as DNA: TGTGCCAGCGGGGAGGGGCCCGGAAACACCATATATTTT. Its protein product is CASGEGPGNTIYF.